This paragraph reports one TCR beta chain. Its antigen is currently unknown. This sample stems from a study of beta chain features in type 1 diabetes. Study summary: Comparable age, gender and cell yields were observed in patients relative to healthy donors. The study, taken as a whole, reports: High TCR expression in some cells could lead to their over-representation in cDNA sequencing. A moderate, significant TCRB CDR3 shortening appeared in type 1 diabetes across four CD4+ subsets.

Blood was collected once per donor into heparin, averaging around 0.11 L. Of the isolated RNA, all was reverse transcribed, and so the sequenced material was expressed TCRB transcripts. Assay used: immunoSEQ multiplex PCR; TCRdb lists only in-frame clones, some missing. The sample has 200,000 to 250,000 clones, about 10% seen once. This CDR3 contains 15 residues. Deletions cut 4 bases from V and 4 bases from J, with 15 bases between. Germline values: CDR1 SGHRS, CDR2 YFSETQ. V gene TRBV5-1 combines with J gene TRBJ2-1; weak D call: TRBD2 (6 bases). Sequenced input: naive CD4+ T cells from blood. This receptor was identified in a woman between 18 and 30 years old in good health. CDR3 protein: CASSGRRTGYNEQFF. For the CDR3, the DNA is TGCGCCAGCAGCGGGAGGCGGACGGGGTACAATGAGCAGTTCTTC.